This T cell receptor (beta chain) was identified in a study of CD8 T cells in ankylosing spondylitis. Per germline, CDR1 MDHEN and CDR2 SYDVKM. V was shortened by 7 bases and J by 5 bases, with 15 bases between the two germline ends. This CDR3 comprises 14 residues. This clonotype has only a few counts. MiXCR was run by TCRdb on the 5' RACE reads, yielding one entry per CDR3 protein. The data contain under 200,000 distinct CDR3 sequences, 9.8% of them singletons. The sequence was collected from a female donor with ankylosing spondylitis or in good health (not recorded which). The chain couples TRBV28 to TRBJ1-5; D unresolved. The sequenced sample was blood, either unsorted or a sorted T cell fraction (not recorded which). For the CDR3, the DNA is TGTGCCAGCACCGAGACCCTAAGGGATCAGCCCCAGCATTTT. The encoded protein is CASTETLRDQPQHF.